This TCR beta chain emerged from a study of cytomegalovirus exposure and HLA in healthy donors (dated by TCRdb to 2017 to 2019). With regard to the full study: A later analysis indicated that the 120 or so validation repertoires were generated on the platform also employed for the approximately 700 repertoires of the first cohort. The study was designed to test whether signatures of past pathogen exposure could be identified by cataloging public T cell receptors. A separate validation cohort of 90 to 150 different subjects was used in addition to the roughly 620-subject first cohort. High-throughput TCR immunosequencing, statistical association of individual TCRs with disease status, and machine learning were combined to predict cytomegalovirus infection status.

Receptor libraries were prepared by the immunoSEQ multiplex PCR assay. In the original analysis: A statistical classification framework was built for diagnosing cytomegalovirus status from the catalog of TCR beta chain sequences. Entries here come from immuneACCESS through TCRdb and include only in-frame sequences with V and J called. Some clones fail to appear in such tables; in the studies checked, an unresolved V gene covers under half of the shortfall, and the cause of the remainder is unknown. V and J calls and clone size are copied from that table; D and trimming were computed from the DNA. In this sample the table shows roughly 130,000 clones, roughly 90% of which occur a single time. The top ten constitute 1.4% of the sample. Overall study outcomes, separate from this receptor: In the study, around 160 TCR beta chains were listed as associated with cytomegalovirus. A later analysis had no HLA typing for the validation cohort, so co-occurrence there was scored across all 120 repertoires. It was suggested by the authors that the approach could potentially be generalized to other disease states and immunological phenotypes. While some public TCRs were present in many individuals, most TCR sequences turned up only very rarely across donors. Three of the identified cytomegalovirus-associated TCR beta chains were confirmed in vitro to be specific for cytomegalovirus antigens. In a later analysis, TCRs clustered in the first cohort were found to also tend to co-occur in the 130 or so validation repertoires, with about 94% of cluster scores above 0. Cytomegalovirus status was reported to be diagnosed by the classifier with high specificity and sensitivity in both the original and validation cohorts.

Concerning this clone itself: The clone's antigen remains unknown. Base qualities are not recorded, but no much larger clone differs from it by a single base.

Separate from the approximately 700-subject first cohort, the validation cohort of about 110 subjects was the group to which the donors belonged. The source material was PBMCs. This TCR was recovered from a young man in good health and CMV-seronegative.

The CDR3 amino acid sequence is: CASRPSVNTEAFF. The nucleotides are TGTGCCAGCAGACCAAGCGTGAACACTGAAGCTTTCTTT. The chain employs TRBV6-5 and TRBJ1-1, with no confidently assigned D gene. Measured from the cysteine to the phenylalanine, the CDR3 is 13 residues long. CDR3 DNA only is kept here, 39 bases in frame from base 1. V drops 6 bases and J drops 0 bases, leaving 8 bases in between. As encoded in the germline V gene, CDR1 is MNHEY while CDR2 is SVGAGI.